The T cell receptor (beta chain) described here comes from a study of graft-versus-host responses after intestinal transplantation. Study-level background: Recipients were given multivisceral, liver-intestinal, or isolated intestinal transplants. Each patient got anti-thymocyte globulin induction, then tacrolimus and steroids for roughly 3 years.

Intraepithelial and lamina propria lymphocytes were freed from processed graft tissue. The CDR3 loop spans 13 amino acids. Trimming stripped 5 bases from V and 4 bases from J, with 11 bases between. The V gene's germline CDR1 is MGHDK and CDR2 SYGVNS. Some clones are missing from TCRdb's copy, which holds only in-frame ones; the method was immunoSEQ multiplex PCR. Of approximately 60,000 clones listed, roughly 89% are singletons. The sequencing here drew on ileum tissue, taken 350 to 400 days after transplant. This receptor was identified in a human patient who received an intestinal transplant, so some T cells may come from the graft donor. The V call is TRBV25-1, the J call TRBJ1-2; no clear D gene. CDR3 nucleotide sequence: TGTGCCAGCAGTCCGCCGGGCTTCTATGGCTACACCTTC. Its protein is CASSPPGFYGYTF.